This T cell receptor beta chain is from a study of spatial heterogeneity in lung cancer. The overall study: On average, each unique TCR and UMI combination appeared more than ten times in raw reads.

Each molecule of TCR cDNA was tagged with one unique molecular identifier. TCRdb recomputed calls from the 5' RACE reads with MiXCR, one row per CDR3 protein. Among roughly 82,000 distinct CDR3 sequences listed, about 12% were seen once. Stated time point: sample taken at primary tumor resection. No cell sorting; template was whole RNA from tumor, lung tissue or PBMC. Patients with untreated early-stage non-small cell lung cancer, numbering some 72, were the donors. Only a few counts were recorded for this clonotype. From germline, CDR1 is MNHNS and CDR2 SASEGT. This CDR3 is built from 13 residues. The J segment lost 0 bases and the V segment lost 9 bases, leaving 4 bases of the junction unmatched.

The sequences come from PBMCs, collected at surgery. J is TRBJ1-1 and V is TRBV6-1; 7 nucleotides agree with TRBD1. This clonotype originated in a male donor with early-stage non-small cell lung cancer. In DNA form, the CDR3 reads TGTGCCAGTAAGGGGGCTATGAACACTGAAGCTTTCTTT. Translating it yields CASKGAMNTEAFF.